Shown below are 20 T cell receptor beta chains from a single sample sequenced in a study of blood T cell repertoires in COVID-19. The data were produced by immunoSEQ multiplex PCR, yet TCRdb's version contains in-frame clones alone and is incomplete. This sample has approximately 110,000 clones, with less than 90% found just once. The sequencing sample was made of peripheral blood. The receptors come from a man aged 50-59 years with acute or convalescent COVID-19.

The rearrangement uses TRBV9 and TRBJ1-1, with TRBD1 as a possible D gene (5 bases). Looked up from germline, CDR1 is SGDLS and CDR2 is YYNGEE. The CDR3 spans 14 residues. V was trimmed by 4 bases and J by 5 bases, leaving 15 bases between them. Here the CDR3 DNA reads TGTGCCAGCAGCCCCCAGGGCGCGGGGACTGAAGCTTTCTTT. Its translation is CASSPQGAGTEAFF.

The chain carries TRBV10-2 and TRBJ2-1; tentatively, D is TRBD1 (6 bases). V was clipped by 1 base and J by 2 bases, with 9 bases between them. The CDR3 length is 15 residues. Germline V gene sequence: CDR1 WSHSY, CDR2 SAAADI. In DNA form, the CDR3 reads TGCGCCAGCAGTGAGTTGGGGGCAGCCTACAATGAGCAGTTCTTC. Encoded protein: CASSELGAAYNEQFF.

The CDR3 loop is CASSDVGDRGYDQPQHF. The CDR3 nucleotides read TGTGCCAGCAGTGACGTAGGGGACAGGGGATATGATCAGCCCCAGCATTTT. The J gene is TRBJ1-5, the V gene TRBV6-4; TRBD1 aligns across 10 bases. Germline V gene lookup returns CDR1 MRHNA and CDR2 SNTAGT. The CDR3 is 17 amino acids. Trimming took 2 bases from V and 5 from J; bases not matched to a gene: 9.

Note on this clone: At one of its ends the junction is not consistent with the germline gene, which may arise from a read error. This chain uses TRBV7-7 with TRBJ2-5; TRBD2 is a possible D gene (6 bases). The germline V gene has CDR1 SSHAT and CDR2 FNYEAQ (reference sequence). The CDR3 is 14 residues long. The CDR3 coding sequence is TGTGCTAGCAGCCCCAGTCCAGGGCCGGGGGCCCAGTACTTC. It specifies CASSPSPGPGAQYF.

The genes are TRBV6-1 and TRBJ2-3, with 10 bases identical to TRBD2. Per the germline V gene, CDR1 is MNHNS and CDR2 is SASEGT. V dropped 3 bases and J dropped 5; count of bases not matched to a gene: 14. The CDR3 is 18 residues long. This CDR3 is CASSDRLAGSTLIDTQYF. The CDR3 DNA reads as TGTGCCAGCAGTGACCGACTAGCGGGTTCTACTCTCATAGATACGCAGTATTTT.

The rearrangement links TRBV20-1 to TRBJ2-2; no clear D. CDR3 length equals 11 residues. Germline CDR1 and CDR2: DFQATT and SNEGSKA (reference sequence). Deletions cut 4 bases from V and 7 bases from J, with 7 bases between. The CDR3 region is CSAKQVGELFF. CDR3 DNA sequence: TGCAGTGCTAAGCAGGTCGGGGAGCTGTTTTTT.

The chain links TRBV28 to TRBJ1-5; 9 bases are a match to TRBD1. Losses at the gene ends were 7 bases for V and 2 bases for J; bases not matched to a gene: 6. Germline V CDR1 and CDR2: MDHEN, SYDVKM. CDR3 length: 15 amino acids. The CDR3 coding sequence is TGTGCCAGCATCAACAGGGGGCCGGGCAATCAGCCCCAGCATTTT. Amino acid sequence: CASINRGPGNQPQHF.

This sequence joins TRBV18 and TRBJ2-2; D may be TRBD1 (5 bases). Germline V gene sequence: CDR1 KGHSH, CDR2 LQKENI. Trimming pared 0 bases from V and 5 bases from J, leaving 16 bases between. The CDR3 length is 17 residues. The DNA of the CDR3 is TGTGCCAGCTCACCACCGAACACTCGAAGGGGAACCGGGGAGCTGTTTTTT. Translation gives CASSPPNTRRGTGELFF.

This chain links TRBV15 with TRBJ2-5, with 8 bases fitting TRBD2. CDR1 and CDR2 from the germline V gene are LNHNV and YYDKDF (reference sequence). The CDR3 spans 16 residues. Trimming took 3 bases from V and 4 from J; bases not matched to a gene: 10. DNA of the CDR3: TGTGCCACCAGCAGGGTCCCAGCGGGAGTGGCAGAGACCCAGTACTTC. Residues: CATSRVPAGVAETQYF.

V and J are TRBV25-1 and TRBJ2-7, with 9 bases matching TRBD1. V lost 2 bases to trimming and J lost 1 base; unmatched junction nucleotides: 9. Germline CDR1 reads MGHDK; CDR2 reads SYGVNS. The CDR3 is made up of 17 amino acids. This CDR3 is CASSEPQRDRASYEQYF. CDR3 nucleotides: TGTGCCAGCAGTGAACCTCAGAGGGACAGGGCTTCCTACGAGCAGTACTTC.

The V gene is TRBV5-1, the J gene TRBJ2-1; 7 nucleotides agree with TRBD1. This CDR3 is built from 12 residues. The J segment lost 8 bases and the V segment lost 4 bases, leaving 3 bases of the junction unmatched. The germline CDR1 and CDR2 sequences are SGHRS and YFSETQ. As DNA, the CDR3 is TGCGCCAGCAGCGGAACAGGGGATGAGCAGTTCTTC. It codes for CASSGTGDEQFF. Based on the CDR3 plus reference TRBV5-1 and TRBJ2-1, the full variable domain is KAGVTQTPRYLIKTRGQQVTLSCSPISGHRSVSWYQQTPGQGLQFLFEYFSETQRNKGNFPGRFSGRQFSNSRSEMNVSTLELGDSALYLCASSGTGDEQFFGPGTRLTVL.

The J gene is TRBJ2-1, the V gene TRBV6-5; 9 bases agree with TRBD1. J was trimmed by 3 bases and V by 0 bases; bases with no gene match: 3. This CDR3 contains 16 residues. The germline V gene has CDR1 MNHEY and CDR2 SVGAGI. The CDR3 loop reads CASSYSTGGFYNEQFF. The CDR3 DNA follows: TGTGCCAGCAGTTACTCGACAGGGGGGTTCTACAATGAGCAGTTCTTC.

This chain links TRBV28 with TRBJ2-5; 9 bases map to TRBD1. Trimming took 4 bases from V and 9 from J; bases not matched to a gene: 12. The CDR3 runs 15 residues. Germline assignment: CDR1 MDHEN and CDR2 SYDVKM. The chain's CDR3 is CASSSQGALSGAQYF. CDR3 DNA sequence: TGTGCCAGCAGTTCACAGGGGGCGCTAAGTGGGGCCCAGTACTTC.

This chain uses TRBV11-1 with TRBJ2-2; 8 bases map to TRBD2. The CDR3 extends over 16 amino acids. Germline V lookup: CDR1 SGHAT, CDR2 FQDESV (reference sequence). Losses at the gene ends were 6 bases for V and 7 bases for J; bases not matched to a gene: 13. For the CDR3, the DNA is TGTGCCAGCAGTTTTAGGCCTAGCGGGTCGAGCGGGGAGCTGTTTTTT. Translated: CASSFRPSGSSGELFF. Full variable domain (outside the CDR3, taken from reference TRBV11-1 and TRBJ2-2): EAEVAQSPRYKITEKSQAVAFWCDPISGHATLYWYRQILGQGPELLVQFQDESVVDDSQLPKDRFSAERLKGVDSTLKIQPAELGDSAMYLCASSFRPSGSSGELFFGEGSRLTVL.

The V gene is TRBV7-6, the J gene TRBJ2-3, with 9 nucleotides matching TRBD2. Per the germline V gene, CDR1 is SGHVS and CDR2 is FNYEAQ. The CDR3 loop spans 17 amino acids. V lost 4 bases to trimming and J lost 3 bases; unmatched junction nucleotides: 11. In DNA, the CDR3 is TGTGCCAGCAGCTCAACCATGGCGGGGGGGCTGACAGATACGCAGTATTTT. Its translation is CASSSTMAGGLTDTQYF.

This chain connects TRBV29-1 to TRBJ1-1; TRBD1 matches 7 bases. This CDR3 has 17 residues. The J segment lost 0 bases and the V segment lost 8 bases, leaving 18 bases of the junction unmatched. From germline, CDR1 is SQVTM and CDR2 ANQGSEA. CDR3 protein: CSHDGDRESRMNTEAFF. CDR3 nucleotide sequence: TGCAGCCACGATGGGGACAGAGAGTCGCGAATGAACACTGAAGCTTTCTTT.

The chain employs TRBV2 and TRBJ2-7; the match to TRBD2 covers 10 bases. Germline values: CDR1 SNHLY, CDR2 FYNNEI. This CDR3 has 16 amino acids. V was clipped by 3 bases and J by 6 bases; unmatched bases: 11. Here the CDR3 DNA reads TGTGCCAGCAGTGATTACCCCCAGCGGGAGGGCCTCGAGCAGTACTTC. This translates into CASSDYPQREGLEQYF. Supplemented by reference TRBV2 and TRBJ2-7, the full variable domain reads EPEVTQTPSHQVTQMGQEVILRCVPISNHLYFYWYRQILGQKVEFLVSFYNNEISEKSEIFDDQFSVERPDGSNFTLKIRSTKLEDSAMYFCASSDYPQREGLEQYFGPGTRLTVT.

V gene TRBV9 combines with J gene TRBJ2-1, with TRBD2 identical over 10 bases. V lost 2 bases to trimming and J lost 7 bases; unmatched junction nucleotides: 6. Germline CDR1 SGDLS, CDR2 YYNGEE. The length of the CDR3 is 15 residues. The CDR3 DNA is TGTGCCAGCAGCGTCAGCGGGAGGGATCTTAATGAGCAGTTCTTC. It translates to CASSVSGRDLNEQFF.

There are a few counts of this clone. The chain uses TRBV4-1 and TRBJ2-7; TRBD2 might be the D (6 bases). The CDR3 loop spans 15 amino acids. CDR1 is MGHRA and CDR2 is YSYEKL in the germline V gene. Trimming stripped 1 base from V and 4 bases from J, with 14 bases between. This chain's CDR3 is CASSQVVAELYEQYF. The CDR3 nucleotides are TGCGCCAGCAGCCAAGTGGTAGCGGAGTTATACGAGCAGTACTTC.

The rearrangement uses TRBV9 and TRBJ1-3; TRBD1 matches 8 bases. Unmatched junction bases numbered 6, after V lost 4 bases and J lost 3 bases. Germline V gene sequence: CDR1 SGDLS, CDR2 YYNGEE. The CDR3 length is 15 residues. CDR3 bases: TGTGCCAGCAGCCCCTGGACAGGGTTTGGAAACACCATATATTTT. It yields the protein CASSPWTGFGNTIYF.